This T cell receptor beta chain emerged from a study of control samples from healthy donors and cancer patients. Here immunoSEQ multiplex PCR was the method, and the copy in TCRdb shows in-frame clones only, minus some. The table has about 140,000 clones, about 90% seen once; the top ten hold 7.1%. Germline V gene data show CDR1 as MNHEY and CDR2 as SVGAGI. This CDR3 region has 13 residues. J lost 6 bases, V lost 10 bases, and 9 bases had no gene match. Source material: blood. This TCR derives from a man aged 18 to 29 in good health. The chain recombines TRBV6-5 with TRBJ2-3; 8 bases line up with TRBD1. The CDR3 DNA reads TGTGCCATCGGGGGTCAGGGGGCGGATACGCAGTATTTT. Its protein is CAIGGQGADTQYF.